Below, one T cell receptor beta chain is given with its context. No antigen is known for it. No base-level quality is on record; no much larger clone is a single base apart. The source of the sample is a study of cytomegalovirus exposure and HLA in healthy donors (dated by TCRdb to about 2017). Background for the entire study: In an earlier analysis of under 750 of the donors, roughly 300 Gb of sequence data and 117 million unique TCR beta sequences from about 179 million T cells were reported. Roughly 300 gigabases of sequencing data and 70 million to 100 million unique TCR sequences were included in an early release covering about 620 HLA-typed donors. Of the 398 genotyped donors, around 81% fell in the genetic ancestry cluster associated with self-reported Caucasian donors. The aim of the study was to test whether cataloging public T cell receptors could identify signatures of past pathogen exposure. Using immunosequencing, the study profiled T cell repertoires from fewer than 850 subjects and related those repertoires to cytomegalovirus serostatus. Along with the roughly 610-subject first cohort, a separate validation cohort of around 120 different subjects was used. The study combined high-throughput TCR immunosequencing, statistical association of individual TCRs with disease status, and machine learning to predict cytomegalovirus infection status. A later analysis re-analyzed previously published TCR beta repertoires from 500 to 700 donors and added high-resolution HLA genotyping to study TCR occurrence patterns. Rather than drawing on any new phenotypic data, the later analysis identified candidate immune exposures from TCR beta sequences and the way those sequences occurred across donors. An earlier analysis of more than 450 of the donors used high-throughput TCR beta sequencing to judge whether each TCR beta V gene segment behaved as functional or pseudogenic. Donor age, sex, ethnicity and CMV serostatus were collected together with the repertoire data. Genome-wide SNP genotypes for about 55% of the 666 donors were used in a later genetic analysis, which treated that subset as a discovery cohort. All discovery cohort repertoires had been generated using a single sequencing platform. HLA typing included class I and class II loci at four-digit resolution. Typing coverage differed by locus: A, B, C, DRB1 and DQB1 were typed in roughly 620-630 donors, DQA1 in about 500, DPA1 in around 610, and DPB1 in about 450. Because of strong linkage in the cohort, a handful of DR-DQ haplotypes were treated as single units for association and clustering. On average, around 200,000 unique TCR beta nucleotide sequences were sequenced per donor among 398 genotyped donors of the cohort, with 15% to 20% of those sequences being non-productive. The full study reports these points: Because HLA typing was unavailable for some donors at each locus, only the typed subset was used in association tests. A later analysis reported that several top co-occurrence clusters appeared linked to parvovirus B19, influenza, CMV and Epstein-Barr virus. Across donors, most TCR sequences were observed very rarely, whereas some public TCRs were present in many individuals. Roughly uniform sequencing depth across donors was assumed in presence/absence analyses, although this assumption may not hold. According to a later analysis, most CMV-associated TCR beta chains appeared to be HLA-restricted, and the HLA associations seemed to be driven largely by CMV exposure. The authors suggested that the approach could potentially be generalized to other disease states and immunological phenotypes. Strong co-occurrence of HLA alleles, especially DR and DQ, made assigning TCR associations to individual alleles difficult. In vitro tests confirmed that a few of the cytomegalovirus-associated TCR beta chains recognize cytomegalovirus antigens. A cluster of highly shared sequence variants was judged likely to be a technical artifact of the sequencing pipeline. A further reported finding was that TCR beta sequences accurately predicted the HLA-A and HLA-B alleles for most subjects in the first cohort. A later genetic analysis reported fewer N-insertions in productive TCRs among donors in an Asian-associated ancestry cluster than the 666-donor mean. The earlier analysis of approximately 560 of the donors excluded around 17 rarely observed V segments, including chromosome 9 orphons, because counts were too low. An association between a missense DCLRE1C variant and V-gene and J-gene trimming of TCR beta chains was found in a later genetic analysis and replicated in an independent cohort. Only TCR beta chains were sequenced in this cohort, and the absence of alpha or paired-chain data limited detectable features. In an earlier analysis of roughly 500 of the donors, most TCR beta V segments appeared in productive rearrangements about 87% or about 30% of the time, broadly matching IMGT annotations. At a false discovery rate of 0.05, a later analysis linked 15,000 to 20,000 TCR beta sequences to specific HLA alleles. In a later analysis, HLA-associated TCR beta chains were found to be more clonally expanded and to have lower generation probabilities than equally common non-associated chains. Linkage disequilibrium might explain the correlated functional status among segregating V segments, but an unknown experimental factor could not be ruled out. Immune exposure information for the cohort was limited to CMV serostatus. According to a later analysis, TCR association rates differed among HLA loci, with DRB1 alleles showing the most associated TCRs and HLA-C alleles showing the fewest. In the study, 164 TCR beta chains were listed as associated with cytomegalovirus. Cytomegalovirus status was reported to be diagnosed by the classifier with high specificity and sensitivity in both the original and validation cohorts. Some IMGT-functional V segments, including TRBV6-2 and TRBV6-3, could not be distinguished by the 87-base-pair reads and were therefore excluded.

The protocol used for the library was the immunoSEQ multiplex PCR assay. For the multiplex PCR, a mixture combining 60 forward primers for TCR Vbeta segments and 13 reverse primers for TCR Jbeta segments was used. A multiplex PCR assay on genomic DNA amplified the CDR3 region of rearranged TCR beta genes. The amplified TCR beta libraries were sequenced on the Illumina HiSeq System as 87-base-pair reads. On the study's bioinformatics: A later analysis counted about 76 million unique TCR beta chains across the 666 repertoires, and about 10 million of these chains were shared by at least two donors. Raw reads were error-corrected and collapsed into unique sequences with a nearest-neighbor algorithm that merged closely related sequences to remove PCR and sequencing errors. To assign V, D and J gene segments, CDR3 sequences were aligned to IMGT reference sequences. Each retained sequence needed at least a six-nucleotide match to both a V gene segment and a J gene segment. Rearrangements were called productive when the CDR3 lacked stop codons and stayed in frame with V and J; all others were non-productive. Following IMGT convention, CDR3 was defined as the stretch from the second conserved V-encoded cysteine to the conserved J-encoded phenylalanine. In an earlier analysis of around 640 of the donors, sequences lacking an unambiguous match to a single V gene segment were excluded. In an earlier analysis of several hundred of the donors, V segments were called functional above 56.7% productive rearrangements and were called segregating when the between-donor standard deviation exceeded 5%. A statistical classification framework was developed to diagnose cytomegalovirus status using the catalog of TCR beta chain sequences. A later analysis assigned V and J genes by comparing TCR nucleotide sequences with IMGT/GENE-DB human TR gene sequences. The TCRdist pipeline was used in a later analysis to assign CDR3 sequences and most-parsimonious VDJ recombination scenarios. A later analysis defined each TCR beta chain by its CDR3 amino acid sequence plus V-gene family, and excluded reads lacking a unique V-gene family. In a later analysis, approximately 640 highly shared, low-generation-probability nucleotide sequences were removed to address suspected cross-contamination and a sequencing artifact. For each public chain, a later analysis derived a clonal expansion index from normalized ranks of inferred template counts within each repertoire. In a later analysis, generation probabilities were computed using a VDJ recombination model fitted to out-of-frame rearrangements, and the results were checked against IGoR. Hypergeometric tests were used in a later analysis to score TCR-TCR, TCR-HLA and TCR-CMV co-occurrence, with a repertoire-size bias correction applied to the TCR pairs. In a later analysis, false discovery rates were estimated by permuting HLA or CMV assignments 20 times. In a later analysis, co-occurring TCRs were grouped with DBSCAN, and TCRdist sequence similarity was added when clustering was performed within HLA-allele-positive subsets. Co-occurrence clustering excluded repertoires with fewer than 30,000 or more than 120,000 public chains, plus five with anomalous nucleotide sharing. The clones in this table, taken by TCRdb from immuneACCESS, are in-frame only. Not every clone is retained; where verified, under half of the shortfall comes from an unresolved V gene, and the cause of the rest is unknown. That table supplies the V and J calls and clone size; D and trimming were determined from the DNA. For this sample there are about 160,000 clones; approximately 80% appear just once. Together, the top ten hold roughly 2.3% of the sample.

Compared with germline, V lacks 1 base and J lacks 6 bases; bases without a gene match: 7. CDR1 LNHNV and CDR2 YYDKDF were looked up in the germline V gene (reference sequence). The CDR3 numbers 15 residues from cysteine through phenylalanine. The sequence is cut down to CDR3 DNA, 45 bases in frame from base 1. In total, 500 to 700 healthy bone marrow donors made up the cohort. All cohort members were sampled while nominally healthy, although unrecorded immune exposures were likely present. The donor was CMV seronegative and was included in the group of a few hundred seronegative cohort members. A peripheral blood sample was provided by each donor, and peripheral blood mononuclear cells were used for TCR beta sequencing. Genomic DNA was extracted from the blood cell samples with the Qiagen DNeasy Blood Extraction Kit.

What was sequenced was PBMCs. The source is a male donor in good health and CMV-seronegative. The chain was built from TRBV15 and TRBJ1-1, and 8 junctional nucleotides match TRBD1. The nucleotides read TGTGCCACCAGCAGAGGCGGACAGGGAGAGTCTGAAGCTTTCTTT. This translates into CATSRGGQGESEAFF. Full variable domain (CDR3 extended with the reference TRBV15 and TRBJ1-1 proteins): DAMVIQNPRYQVTQFGKPVTLSCSQTLNHNVMYWYQQKSSQAPKLLFHYYDKDFNNEADTPDNFQSRRPNTSFCFLDIRSPGLGDTAMYLCATSRGGQGESEAFFGQGTRLTVV.